This TCR beta chain was sequenced for a study of blood T cells in healthy people across ages. On the study more broadly: Using template switching, researchers captured about one barcoded beta molecule for each two T cells.

A note on this clonotype: Its target is not known.

Germline V CDR1 and CDR2: SGHRS, YFSETQ. CDR3 length: 14 amino acids. Overall study findings and caveats: Older age coincided with a roughly linear decline in TCR beta diversity per million T cells.

A second PCR, run for about 7 to 11 cycles, used a sample-barcoded 5' primer plus a J-beta primer mix. TCRdb processed the 5' RACE reads anew with MiXCR; each CDR3 protein has one entry. The sample has more than 1,400,000 distinct CDR3 sequences, around 39% seen once. The receptor comes from a young woman in good health. The chain carries TRBV5-1 and TRBJ2-1; 8 nucleotides match TRBD1. The DNA end lines up better with TRBJ2-7; the J call may be wrong. Material: blood. The CDR3, as DNA: TGCGCCAGCTGGACAGGGAGCTCCTACAATGAGCAGTACTTC. Amino acids: CASWTGSSYNEQYF.